The 9 T cell receptor beta chains reported below all come from one sample, sequenced in a study of shared clonotypes between healthy human individuals. The protocol was immunoSEQ multiplex PCR, while the TCRdb copy is restricted to in-frame clones and leaves out a portion. The table records 2,500,000 or so clones, over 85% of them present only once. The source material was naive CD4+ T cells from PBMCs. The subset: CD45RA+ positively selected. These receptors came from a man aged 18 to 29 in good health. Some clones in this sample may be carry-over from other donors' samples.

J is TRBJ2-5 and V is TRBV7-9; D gene uncertain. Germline lookup yields CDR1 SEHNR and CDR2 FQNEAQ (reference sequence). Trimming took off 5 bases at V and 9 bases at J, with 16 bases between the two ends. This CDR3 comprises 13 residues. CDR3 DNA sequence: TGTGCCAGCAGCCCCGACTCGTACGCGGCCCAGTACTTC. This codes for CASSPDSYAAQYF.

V gene TRBV28 combines with J gene TRBJ1-5; D remains unclear. The length of the CDR3 is 15 residues. V lost 10 bases, J lost 0 bases, and 16 bases lay in between. Germline CDR1 reads MDHEN; CDR2 reads SYDVKM. The CDR3: CATSPPGHSNQPQHF. The CDR3 nucleotides read TGTGCCACCTCTCCCCCGGGTCATAGCAATCAGCCCCAGCATTTT.

The rearrangement joins TRBV11-2 to TRBJ1-4; TRBD1 matches 8 bases. The germline gives CDR1 SGHAT, CDR2 FQNNGV. This CDR3 is 15 amino acids long. The ends lost 3 bases at V and 8 bases at J; junction bases unmatched: 8. The CDR3 reads CASSLLGQGAEKLFF. The CDR3 bases are TGTGCCAGCAGCTTGCTTGGACAGGGCGCGGAAAAACTGTTTTTT.

The chain couples TRBV5-1 to TRBJ1-5; maybe TRBD1 (6 bases). Trimming left V 0 bases short and J 2 bases short, with 18 bases between. CDR1 and CDR2 from the germline V gene are SGHRS and YFSETQ. The CDR3 length is 18 residues. CDR3 loop: CASSLEATGGGGNQPQHF. The CDR3 region has the DNA TGCGCCAGCAGCTTGGAGGCGACAGGAGGGGGAGGCAATCAGCCCCAGCATTTT. The whole variable domain, filled in from reference TRBV5-1 and TRBJ1-5, reads KAGVTQTPRYLIKTRGQQVTLSCSPISGHRSVSWYQQTPGQGLQFLFEYFSETQRNKGNFPGRFSGRQFSNSRSEMNVSTLELGDSALYLCASSLEATGGGGNQPQHFGDGTRLSIL.

This clone was counted a few times. J is TRBJ1-1 and V is TRBV7-9, with TRBD1 as a possible D gene (6 bases). Germline V gives CDR1 SEHNR, CDR2 FQNEAQ (reference sequence). The CDR3 consists of 13 residues. The V end lost 5 bases, the J end lost 8 bases, and 15 bases lay between the germline ends. CDR3 sequence: CASSLSNGGEAFF. For the CDR3, the DNA is TGTGCCAGCAGCCTATCAAATGGGGGCGAAGCTTTCTTT.

The rearrangement links TRBV28 to TRBJ1-2, with TRBD1 as a possible D gene (5 bases). CDR1 is MDHEN and CDR2 is SYDVKM in the germline V gene. V lost 6 bases and J lost 4, with 18 bases in between. The CDR3 length is 15 residues. For the CDR3, the DNA is TGTGCCAGCAGACAGTCCGGGACGGGACTCTATGGCTACACCTTC. This codes for CASRQSGTGLYGYTF.

The V and J genes are TRBV9 and TRBJ2-7, with TRBD2 matching over 8 bases. CDR1 is SGDLS, CDR2 YYNGEE, per germline. CDR3 size: 17 residues. Trimming removed 0 bases from V and 0 bases from J; junction bases left unmatched: 8. CDR3 loop: CASSVGGGSGTSYEQYF. The CDR3 nucleotides are TGTGCCAGCAGCGTAGGGGGGGGTAGCGGGACCTCCTACGAGCAGTACTTC.

On this clone itself: Different DNA sequences within this sample yield the same CDR3. The CDR3 DNA is TGCGCCAGCAGCTTGGGGGAAAACGGCTACACCTTC. Protein product: CASSLGENGYTF. The chain employs TRBV5-1 and TRBJ1-2; D call uncertain. The CDR3 contains 12 residues. Germline CDR1 SGHRS, CDR2 YFSETQ. V was trimmed by 0 bases and J by 8 bases, leaving 8 bases between them.

A word on this clone: At the DNA level, this CDR3 is encoded by other sequences in the same sample as well. The chain joins TRBV7-2 to TRBJ2-5; no reliable D call. V gave up 1 base and J gave up 4 bases, with 7 bases separating them. This CDR3 spans 13 amino acids. Looked up from germline, CDR1 is SGHTA and CDR2 is FQGNSA. Here the CDR3 reads CASSLGPRETQYF. DNA of the CDR3: TGTGCCAGCAGCTTAGGACCCAGAGAGACCCAGTACTTC.